The rows below give T cell receptor beta chains drawn from one sample of a study of blood T cells in healthy people across ages. TCRdb ran MiXCR on the 5' RACE reads and lists one entry per CDR3 protein. The sample records some 1,500,000 distinct CDR3 sequences, under 55% being singletons. Material for sequencing was blood. The source of these receptors is a woman between 18 and 30 years old in good health. The CDR3 runs from the conserved cysteine through the conserved F or W. D genes are given only for firm matches. Clone size is stated in some rows and not others, as once, few, many or a class when expanded.

CASSQAPGADTQYF	TGCGCCAGCAGCCAAGCGCCGGGGGCGGATACGCAGTATTTT	TRBJ2-3	-	-	TRBV4-1
CASLPGTGVDYGYTF	TGTGCCAGCTTGCCCGGGACAGGGGTTGACTATGGCTACACCTTC	TRBJ1-2	-	TRBD1	TRBV18
CASSPGLAGVIDTQYF	TGCGCCAGCAGCCCTGGACTAGCGGGAGTCATAGATACGCAGTATTTT	TRBJ2-3	-	TRBD2	TRBV5-1
CATSRGDMNTEAFF	TGTGCCACCAGCAGAGGGGATATGAACACTGAAGCTTTCTTT	TRBJ1-1	-	-	TRBV15
CASRSILAGVTTDTQYF	TGTGCCAGCAGGAGCATACTAGCGGGGGTTACCACAGATACGCAGTATTTT	TRBJ2-3	few	TRBD2	TRBV12-3/TRBV12-4
CAISESGAAGQPQHF	TGTGCCATCAGTGAGTCGGGGGCGGCAGGTCAGCCCCAGCATTTT	TRBJ1-5	many	-	TRBV10-3
CASSSRDRGFWDTEAFF	TGTGCCAGCAGTTCCCGGGACAGGGGGTTCTGGGACACTGAAGCTTTCTTT	TRBJ1-1	once	TRBD1	TRBV7-2
CATSRAVTGAMNTEAFF	TGTGCCACCAGCAGAGCAGTAACAGGGGCTATGAACACTGAAGCTTTCTTT	TRBJ1-1	-	TRBD1	TRBV15
CSVWIQSIYGYTF	TGCAGTGTATGGATCCAGAGCATCTATGGCTACACCTTC	TRBJ1-2	-	-	TRBV20-1
CASSYGGDRTDTQYF	TGTGCCAGCAGTTACGGGGGAGACCGCACAGATACGCAGTATTTT	TRBJ2-3	-	-	TRBV7-9
CASSSGQGDGELFF	TGTGCCAGCAGCTCGGGACAGGGTGACGGGGAGCTGTTTTTT	TRBJ2-2	once	TRBD1	TRBV7-9
CASRPRGPMGDEQYF	TGTGCCAGCAGACCGAGAGGTCCCATGGGGGATGAGCAGTACTTC	TRBJ2-5	-	-	TRBV25-1
CASSQDLAGGYYNEQFF	TGCGCCAGCAGCCAAGATCTGGCGGGAGGGTACTACAATGAGCAGTTCTTC	TRBJ2-1	-	TRBD2	TRBV4-3
CVSSLNRVGYTF	TGTGTCAGCAGCTTAAACAGGGTTGGCTACACCTTC	TRBJ1-2	-	-	TRBV5-6
CASSPPRSNQPQHF	TGTGCCAGCAGTCCACCCCGAAGTAATCAGCCCCAGCATTTT	TRBJ1-5	-	-	TRBV12-3/TRBV12-4
CASSLDGDGRYYEQYF	TGTGCCAGCAGTTTAGATGGGGACGGGCGCTACTACGAGCAGTACTTC	TRBJ2-7	few	-	TRBV12-3/TRBV12-4
CSSTRGGSREDGYTF	TGCAGTTCCACGCGGGGGGGCTCAAGAGAGGATGGCTACACCTTC	TRBJ1-2	-	-	TRBV20-1
CSANIFHGYTF	TGCAGTGCTAACATTTTCCATGGCTACACCTTC	TRBJ1-2	-	-	TRBV20-1
CASSWKLVSGANVLTF	TGTGCCAGCAGCTGGAAACTAGTCTCTGGGGCCAACGTCCTGACTTTC	TRBJ2-6	few	-	TRBV7-8
CASSLVGQGASRDIQYF	TGTGCCAGCAGCTTAGTCGGACAGGGGGCCTCGAGGGACATTCAGTACTTC	TRBJ2-4	-	TRBD1	TRBV7-9
CASSRVEGSYEQYF	TGCGCCAGCAGCAGAGTGGAGGGGAGCTACGAGCAGTACTTC	TRBJ2-7	few	-	TRBV4-1
CASSYSRVLEQYF	TGTGCCAGCAGTTACTCCAGGGTTCTCGAGCAGTACTTC	TRBJ2-7	once	-	TRBV6-5
CASSQAGLAYSDTQYF	TGTGCCAGCAGCCAAGCGGGACTAGCTTACTCAGATACGCAGTATTTT	TRBJ2-3	-	TRBD2	TRBV3-1
CASTMTAGLGREQYF	TGTGCCAGCACGATGACGGCGGGGTTAGGGCGCGAGCAGTACTTC	TRBJ2-7	few	-	TRBV12-3/TRBV12-4
CASSDWGRQVNGLAGGLYEQYF	TGTGCCAGCAGTGACTGGGGACGACAGGTTAATGGACTAGCGGGAGGGCTTTACGAGCAGTACTTC	TRBJ2-7	few	TRBD2	TRBV2
CASSSLGVPSTDTQYF	TGTGCCAGCAGTTCGTTAGGGGTTCCTAGCACAGATACGCAGTATTTT	TRBJ2-3	-	-	TRBV27
CASSFSGGTFGYTF	TGTGCCAGCAGTTTTTCAGGAGGAACCTTCGGCTACACCTTC	TRBJ1-2	few	-	TRBV27
CSARTSGNYEQYF	TGCAGCGCTAGGACTAGCGGGAACTACGAGCAGTACTTC	TRBJ2-7	-	TRBD2	TRBV29-1
CASSFGDRGQYNEQFF	TGTGCCAGCAGCTTCGGGGACAGGGGGCAGTACAATGAGCAGTTCTTC	TRBJ2-1	-	TRBD1	TRBV7-8
CASRPSPGAYNEQFF	TGCGCCAGCAGACCTAGTCCGGGGGCCTACAATGAGCAGTTCTTC	TRBJ2-1	-	-	TRBV4-3
CASKYSPGLRFETQYF	TGTGCCAGCAAGTATAGTCCAGGGTTAAGGTTCGAGACCCAGTACTTC	TRBJ2-5	-	-	TRBV28
CASSARTGWGYTF	TGTGCCAGCAGTGCCCGGACAGGCTGGGGCTACACCTTC	TRBJ1-2	-	TRBD1	TRBV2
CASSLMARSYEQYF	TGCGCCAGCAGCTTAATGGCCAGATCCTACGAGCAGTACTTC	TRBJ2-7	-	-	TRBV5-1
CASSGQGARFGYTF	TGCGCCAGCAGCGGACAGGGGGCGCGATTTGGCTACACCTTC	TRBJ1-2	few	TRBD1	TRBV7-2
CSAVSRLAGSYNEQYF	TGCAGCGCTGTCTCTAGACTAGCGGGCTCCTACAATGAGCAGTACTTC	TRBJ2-5	-	TRBD2	TRBV29-1
CSVVRDPSDFGYTF	TGCAGCGTTGTTCGGGATCCTAGTGACTTTGGCTACACCTTC	TRBJ1-2	few	-	TRBV29-1
CASRRTVQETQYF	TGCGCCAGCAGGCGGACAGTACAAGAGACCCAGTACTTC	TRBJ2-5	many	-	TRBV12-3/TRBV12-4
CASSLAWKRFREQYF	TGCGCCAGCAGCTTGGCCTGGAAGAGGTTTCGCGAGCAGTACTTC	TRBJ2-7	few	-	TRBV5-1
CASRDTLRGYGYTF	TGTGCCAGCAGGGACACGCTCAGGGGGTATGGCTACACCTTC	TRBJ1-2	-	TRBD1	TRBV3-1
CASSTSGTSGTDTQYF	TGTGCCAGCAGTACTTCCGGGACTAGCGGCACAGATACGCAGTATTTT	TRBJ2-3	-	TRBD2	TRBV6-6
CSARLGLAGVETQYF	TGCAGTGCTAGACTCGGACTAGCGGGAGTTGAGACCCAGTACTTC	TRBJ2-5	-	TRBD2	TRBV20-1
CSGQGNHNEQFF	TGCAGCGGACAGGGGAACCACAATGAGCAGTTCTTC	TRBJ2-1	-	TRBD1	TRBV29-1
CSAARDRTYNEQFF	TGCAGCGCTGCCCGGGACAGGACCTACAATGAGCAGTTCTTC	TRBJ2-1	-	TRBD1	TRBV29-1
CSAHWGETQYF	TGCAGTGCCCACTGGGGGGAGACCCAGTACTTC	TRBJ2-5	-	-	TRBV20-1
CASSTQQGHTEAFF	TGTGCCAGCAGTACCCAACAGGGTCACACTGAAGCTTTCTTT	TRBJ1-1	-	-	TRBV12-3/TRBV12-4
CASSLGGGSGTDTQYF	TGTGCCAGCAGCTTAGGTGGAGGGTCGGGCACAGATACGCAGTATTTT	TRBJ2-3	few	-	TRBV7-9
CASSPRGTGELFF	TGTGCCAGCTCACCGAGGGGCACCGGGGAGCTGTTTTTT	TRBJ2-2	few	-	TRBV18
CATRGSTGVSYEQYF	TGTGCCACCAGGGGGTCGACAGGGGTCTCCTACGAGCAGTACTTC	TRBJ2-7	few	TRBD1	TRBV6-1
CASTRTVVNTEAFF	TGTGCCAGCACCCGGACGGTTGTGAACACTGAAGCTTTCTTT	TRBJ1-1	-	-	TRBV6-2/TRBV6-3
CASSFKGDGYEKLFF	TGCGCCAGCAGCTTTAAGGGAGATGGTTATGAAAAACTGTTTTTT	TRBJ1-4	-	-	TRBV5-1
CSVLYSNTEAFF	TGCAGCGTACTTTATTCGAACACTGAAGCTTTCTTT	TRBJ1-1	-	-	TRBV29-1
CASREVYEQYF	TGTGCCAGCAGAGAGGTCTACGAGCAGTACTTC	TRBJ2-7	-	-	TRBV6-2/TRBV6-3
CASSQGVLMSQHF	TGCGCCAGCAGCCAGGGGGTTCTAATGAGCCAGCATTTT	TRBJ1-5	-	-	TRBV4-3
CASSPALTGGFTEAFF	TGTGCCAGCTCACCAGCACTGACAGGGGGTTTTACTGAAGCTTTCTTT	TRBJ1-1	-	TRBD1	TRBV18
CASSYSPGTPHF	TGTGCCAGCAGTTACTCGCCGGGTACCCCCCACTTT	TRBJ1-6	-	-	TRBV6-5